This TCR beta chain was retrieved from a study of shared clonotypes between healthy human individuals. Over several immunoSEQ plates, each subset's genomic DNA was distributed in even portions. Clones were read by immunoSEQ multiplex PCR, and TCRdb kept only the in-frame ones, dropping some. The repertoire has over a million clones, around four fifths of them found once; the top ten carry 1.4%. Caucasian adults residing in Nashville, Tennessee made up all the donors. A CD45RA-negative memory subset and a CD45RA+ naive subset were separated from the CD4+ cells. V was cut by 2 bases and J by 1 base, with 6 bases left in between. From germline, CDR1 is SGHRS and CDR2 YFSETQ. The CDR3 totals 14 residues. As concerns this clone: Different DNA sequences within this sample yield the same CDR3.

What was sequenced was memory CD4+ T cells sorted from blood. Subset reported: CD45RA-negative fraction. This clonotype was obtained from a man younger than 35 in good health. The chain is built from TRBV5-1 and TRBJ2-2; TRBD1 is a possible D gene (5 bases). CDR3 protein: CASSLDRNTGELFF. In nucleotides, the CDR3 is TGCGCCAGCAGCTTAGACAGGAACACCGGGGAGCTGTTTTTT.